The rows below give T cell receptor beta chains drawn from one sample of a study of blood T cell repertoires in COVID-19. Profiled with immunoSEQ multiplex PCR; TCRdb holds only in-frame clones, not every one. In the table there are nearly 400,000 clones, about nine tenths of which are singletons. The sample consisted of PBMCs or T cells enriched from blood (not recorded which). The receptors originated from a woman in her 30s who had recovered from COVID-19. The conserved cysteine and the conserved F or W are not part of the CDR3 here.

V gene: TRBV19
CDR3 protein: ASKQGALHNQPQH

V gene: TRBV4-3
CDR3 protein: ASSQGTSGGLHNEQF

V gene: TRBV6-5
CDR3 protein: ASIRGDGAF

V gene: TRBV5-4
CDR3 protein: ASSFAGGAPDTQY

V gene: TRBV5-1
CDR3 protein: ASSYARQGSSPLH

V gene: TRBV19
CDR3 protein: ASRQAKQGFSRGEAF

V gene: TRBV7-2
CDR3 protein: ASSLRQTNTEAF

V gene: TRBV10-3
CDR3 protein: AISGDRLTGELF

V gene: TRBV5-1
CDR3 protein: ASSSTSGGSSYNEQF

V gene: TRBV11-2
CDR3 protein: ASSLYSDEQY

V gene: TRBV5-8
CDR3 protein: ASSGGGLSSYNEQF

V gene: TRBV5-1
CDR3 protein: ASSLAFGHGGRIVYGYT

V gene: TRBV29-1
CDR3 protein: SVVRGQGSLSGWGTEAF

V gene: TRBV9
CDR3 protein: ASTPSPTGLGEQY

V gene: TRBV27
CDR3 protein: ASSLGQGGRYT

V gene: TRBV24-1
CDR3 protein: ATSESGTGGDTGELF

V gene: TRBV7-2
CDR3 protein: ASSLTPVSSGNTIY

V gene: TRBV3-1/TRBV3-2
CDR3 protein: ASSHTGAGNTIY

V gene: TRBV6-2/TRBV6-3
CDR3 protein: ASSYSTRGGLGNSPLH

V gene: TRBV3-1/TRBV3-2
CDR3 protein: ASSQPGQGNTEAF

V gene: TRBV10-3
CDR3 protein: AISESLAANTGELF

V gene: TRBV9
CDR3 protein: ASSPAEGGYT

V gene: TRBV28
CDR3 protein: ASTPPIRNEQF

V gene: TRBV30
CDR3 protein: AWRRSTEAF

V gene: TRBV5-1
CDR3 protein: ASRKGTSGPHLEQF

V gene: TRBV7-2
CDR3 protein: ASRATGSSYEQY

V gene: TRBV7-9
CDR3 protein: ASSLSRVTEAF

V gene: TRBV27
CDR3 protein: ASSATVNYGYT

V gene: TRBV2
CDR3 protein: ASSELTKSEGYT

V gene: TRBV19
CDR3 protein: ASSSVPETQY

V gene: TRBV29-1
CDR3 protein: SVSGGLGTASGNTIY